This TCR beta chain emerged from a study of cytomegalovirus exposure and HLA in healthy donors (TCRdb year 2017). About the study as a whole: An earlier analysis of some 600 of the donors reported about 300 Gb of sequence data and 90 million to 120 million unique TCR beta sequences obtained from roughly 180 million T cells. To study patterns of TCR occurrence, a later analysis re-analyzed previously published TCR beta repertoires from several hundred donors and added high-resolution HLA genotyping. In a later genetic analysis, genome-wide SNP genotypes for about three fifths of the roughly 670 donors were used, and that subset was treated as a discovery cohort. The T cell repertoires of around 730 subjects were profiled by immunosequencing and related to cytomegalovirus serostatus. Several DR-DQ haplotypes were treated as single units for association and clustering because of strong linkage in the cohort. Besides the first cohort of roughly 640 subjects, a separate validation cohort made up of over 100 different subjects was used. Donor age, sex, ethnicity and CMV serostatus were compiled together with the repertoire data. The aim of the study was to test whether cataloging public T cell receptors could identify signatures of past pathogen exposure. The number of typed donors differed by locus: roughly 629-630 for A, B, C, DRB1 and DQB1; approximately 540 for DQA1; 600 to 610 for DPA1; and some 450 for DPB1. An early release covering about 600 HLA-typed donors comprised around 300 gigabases of sequencing data and 85 million or so unique TCR sequences. Rather than using new phenotypic data, the later analysis identified candidate immune exposures from TCR beta sequences and from how often those sequences occurred across donors. An earlier analysis of around 580 of the donors used high-throughput TCR beta sequencing to judge whether each TCR beta V gene segment behaved as functional or pseudogenic. To predict cytomegalovirus infection status, the study combined high-throughput TCR immunosequencing, statistical association of individual TCRs with disease status, and machine learning. HLA typing included class I and class II loci at four-digit resolution. Across 398 genotyped donors of the cohort, an average of 235,054 unique TCR beta nucleotide sequences per donor were sequenced, and approximately 19% of those sequences were non-productive. Every repertoire in the discovery cohort had been generated on one and the same sequencing platform. Of the roughly 420 genotyped donors, roughly 76% were placed in the genetic ancestry cluster associated with self-reported Caucasian donors. General study outcomes and caveats: The 87-base-pair reads could not distinguish some IMGT-functional V segments, including TRBV6-2 and TRBV6-3, so those segments were excluded. Most CMV-associated TCR beta chains appeared to be HLA-restricted in a later analysis, and the HLA associations seemed to be driven largely by CMV exposure. Only TCR beta chains were sequenced in this cohort, and the absence of alpha or paired-chain data limited detectable features. For the cohort, immune exposure information was limited to CMV serostatus. In vitro tests confirmed that a few of the cytomegalovirus-associated TCR beta chains recognize cytomegalovirus antigens. Compared with the approximately 710-donor mean, donors in an Asian-associated ancestry cluster had fewer N-insertions in productive TCRs, according to a later genetic analysis. A later genetic analysis associated a missense DCLRE1C variant with V-gene and J-gene trimming of TCR beta chains, and an independent cohort replicated the association. In a later analysis, HLA-associated TCR beta chains were found to be more clonally expanded and to have lower generation probabilities than equally common non-associated chains. A cluster of highly shared sequence variants was judged likely to represent a technical artifact of the sequencing pipeline. A later analysis reported that several top co-occurrence clusters appeared linked to parvovirus B19, influenza, CMV and Epstein-Barr virus. An earlier analysis of some 560 of the donors showed that most TCR beta V segments appeared in productive rearrangements either about 90% or about 30% of the time, which broadly matched IMGT annotations. In a later analysis, the rate of TCR association differed among HLA loci, with DRB1 alleles having the most associated TCRs and HLA-C alleles having the fewest. A later analysis associated about 18,000 TCR beta sequences with specific HLA alleles at a false discovery rate of 0.05. In both the original and validation cohorts, the classifier was reported to diagnose cytomegalovirus status with high specificity and sensitivity. Because counts were too low, around 17 rarely observed V segments, including chromosome 9 orphons, were left out of the earlier analysis of 500 to 750 of the donors. A further reported finding was that TCR beta sequences accurately predicted the HLA-A and HLA-B alleles for most subjects in the first cohort. HLA typing was unavailable for some donors at each locus, so association tests used only the typed subset. Presence/absence analyses assumed roughly uniform sequencing depth across donors, an assumption that may not hold. Across donors, most TCR sequences were observed very rarely, whereas some public TCRs were present in many individuals. When HLA alleles, especially DR and DQ, strongly co-occurred, TCR associations were difficult to assign to individual alleles. Correlated functional status among segregating V segments might reflect linkage disequilibrium, but an unknown experimental factor could not be ruled out. The authors suggested that the approach could potentially be generalized to other disease states and immunological phenotypes. A total of about 150 TCR beta chains were listed by the study as associated with cytomegalovirus.

Receptor libraries were prepared by the immunoSEQ multiplex PCR assay. A mixture of 60 forward primers for TCR Vbeta segments and 13 reverse primers for TCR Jbeta segments was used in the multiplex PCR. A multiplex PCR assay on genomic DNA amplified the CDR3 region of rearranged TCR beta genes. The Illumina HiSeq System was used to sequence the amplified TCR beta libraries as 87-base-pair reads. Per the original workflow: A later analysis counted tens of millions of unique TCR beta chains across the 650 to 800 repertoires, and roughly 9.9 million of these chains were shared by at least two donors. Raw reads were error-corrected and collapsed into unique sequences by a nearest-neighbor algorithm in which closely related sequences were merged to remove PCR and sequencing errors. To assign V, D and J gene segments, CDR3 sequences were aligned to IMGT reference sequences. For a sequence to be retained, at least a six-nucleotide match to both a V gene segment and a J gene segment was required. Rearrangements were called productive when the CDR3 lacked stop codons and stayed in frame with V and J; all others were non-productive. CDR3 was defined by IMGT convention, running from the second conserved V-encoded cysteine to the conserved J-encoded phenylalanine. Sequences without an unambiguous match to a single V gene segment were excluded from the earlier analysis of 450 to 650 of the donors. In an earlier analysis of approximately 550 of the donors, V segments were called functional above 56.7% productive rearrangements and were called segregating when the between-donor standard deviation exceeded 5%. A statistical classification framework was built for diagnosing cytomegalovirus status from the catalog of TCR beta chain sequences. V and J gene assignment, in a later analysis, came from comparing TCR nucleotide sequences with IMGT/GENE-DB human TR gene sequences. The TCRdist pipeline was used in a later analysis to assign CDR3 sequences and most-parsimonious VDJ recombination scenarios. A later analysis defined each TCR beta chain by its CDR3 amino acid sequence plus V-gene family, and excluded reads lacking a unique V-gene family. A later analysis removed 550 to 700 highly shared, low-generation-probability nucleotide sequences to deal with suspected cross-contamination and a sequencing artifact. For each public chain, a later analysis derived a clonal expansion index from normalized ranks of inferred template counts within each repertoire. A later analysis computed generation probabilities with a VDJ recombination model fitted to out-of-frame rearrangements, and checked the results against IGoR. In a later analysis, TCR-TCR, TCR-HLA and TCR-CMV co-occurrence was scored with hypergeometric tests, and a repertoire-size bias correction was applied to TCR pairs. False discovery rates were estimated in a later analysis by permuting HLA or CMV assignments 20 times. In a later analysis, co-occurring TCRs were grouped with DBSCAN, and TCRdist sequence similarity was added when clustering was performed within HLA-allele-positive subsets. Repertoires with fewer than 30,000 or more than 120,000 public chains, plus five repertoires with anomalous nucleotide sharing, were excluded from co-occurrence clustering. TCRdb stores this immuneACCESS table with in-frame sequences only. Part of the clones is absent; in the studies checked, under half of the shortfall reflects unresolved V genes, and no reason is known for the rest. V, J and clone size derive from that table, while D and trimming were established from the DNA sequence. This sample comprises over 150,000 clones, roughly 77% of them detected only once. The ten top clones hold 6% to 8.5% of the sample.

The cohort consisted of approximately 670 healthy bone marrow donors. Cohort members were all nominally healthy when sampled, although unrecorded immune exposures were likely present. The donor tested CMV seropositive, placing the donor among the roughly 300 seropositive members of the cohort. Every donor gave a peripheral blood sample, and the peripheral blood mononuclear cells from that sample were used for TCR beta sequencing. The Qiagen DNeasy Blood Extraction Kit was used to extract genomic DNA from the blood cell samples. The CDR3 spans 13 residues, from the cysteine through the phenylalanine. The read is trimmed to its CDR3 DNA, 39 bases read in frame from base 1. From the germline V gene, CDR1 is SQVTM and CDR2 is ANQGSEA. Here V drops 6 bases and J drops 5 bases, and the junction holds 3 bases not matched to any gene. Of note for this clone: Its antigen is currently not known. No base qualities exist here, and no much larger clone lies one base off it.

This clonotype was sampled from a man aged 30-40 years in good health and CMV-seropositive. This chain joins TRBV29-1 to TRBJ1-5; the junction holds 11 bases that match TRBD1. Sequenced: PBMCs. The DNA is TGCAGCGTGCTGGGACAGGGGGATCAGCCCCAGCATTTT. Its translation reads: CSVLGQGDQPQHF.